These T cell receptor beta chains were read from a single sample in a study of cytomegalovirus exposure and HLA in healthy donors. Measured with immunoSEQ multiplex PCR; TCRdb has only the in-frame clones, and not every one. Among tens of thousands of clones listed, 70% to 80% were seen once. The specimen was PBMCs. These receptors were obtained from a woman between 45 and 65 years old in good health and CMV-seropositive. Both conserved end residues are part of each CDR3. A D gene is named only where the DNA matches it firmly. The size entry is marked missing in some rows and otherwise reads once, few, many or a size class.

v_call	d_call	j_call	clone_size	cdr3_nt	cdr3_aa
TRBV28	TRBD2	TRBJ2-1	NA	TGTGCCAGCAGCGGACTAGACTCCTACAATGAGCAGTTCTTC	CASSGLDSYNEQFF
TRBV19	NA	TRBJ1-1	NA	TGTGCCAGTAGTATAGCTTGGGGCATGAACACTGAAGCTTTCTTT	CASSIAWGMNTEAFF
TRBV28	NA	TRBJ2-2	NA	TGTGCCAGCAGTTCGCATAGCACCGGGGAGCTGTTTTTT	CASSSHSTGELFF
TRBV30	TRBD1	TRBJ1-5	NA	TGTGCCTGGAGGGATCGGACAGGCAATAGCAATCAGCCCCAGCATTTT	CAWRDRTGNSNQPQHF
TRBV5-1	TRBD1	TRBJ1-2	NA	TGCGCCAGCAGCTCTGCAGGGGGCGCCTCATATGGCTACACCTTC	CASSSAGGASYGYTF
TRBV27	NA	TRBJ2-2	NA	TGTGCCAGCAGCACGGACACATTCACCGGGGAGCTGTTTTTT	CASSTDTFTGELFF
TRBV27	NA	TRBJ2-7	once	TGTGCCAGCACTTTATCCAGGGGCGAAAAGATCTACGAGCAGTACTTC	CASTLSRGEKIYEQYF
TRBV30	TRBD1	TRBJ2-7	NA	TGTGCCTGGACCGGGACAGGGGTTCACGAGCAGTACTTC	CAWTGTGVHEQYF
TRBV7-8	NA	TRBJ2-7	many	TGTGCCAGCAGCTTAGACGGGGTCCCCTACGAGCAGTACTTC	CASSLDGVPYEQYF
TRBV5-4	NA	TRBJ2-3	NA	TGTGCCAGCAGCCGCACCTTAATAGCGGAGCGGGATACGCAGTATTTT	CASSRTLIAERDTQYF
TRBV5-6	NA	TRBJ1-2	NA	TGTGCCAGCAGCTCAGGGGTTTACTATGGCTACACCTTC	CASSSGVYYGYTF
TRBV27	TRBD1	TRBJ2-7	NA	TGTGCCAGCAGTTGGACAGGCGCTTACGGCGAGCAGTACTTC	CASSWTGAYGEQYF
TRBV10-1	TRBD1	TRBJ2-7	NA	TGCGCCAGCAGCCGGACAGGGGTCGAGCAGTACTTC	CASSRTGVEQYF
TRBV28	NA	TRBJ2-5	NA	TGTGCCAGCAGCCCATGGGCCCAAGAGACCCAGTACTTC	CASSPWAQETQYF
TRBV4-3	TRBD2	TRBJ2-7	NA	TGCGCCAGCAGCCAAGGTTTAAGCGGGATTATCTTCTACGAGCAGTACTTC	CASSQGLSGIIFYEQYF
TRBV6-6	TRBD2	TRBJ2-2	few	TGTGCCAGCAGTGGGGATACGACTAGCGTCACCGGGGAGCTGTTTTTT	CASSGDTTSVTGELFF
TRBV7-2	NA	TRBJ2-5	NA	TGTGCCAGCAGCTTTAGGTCTAGGGGTGAGACCCAGTACTTC	CASSFRSRGETQYF
TRBV2	TRBD1	TRBJ1-2	NA	TGTGCCAGCAGTGAAATGGGACAGGGCACGGGCTATGGCTACACCTTC	CASSEMGQGTGYGYTF
TRBV7-8	NA	TRBJ1-4	NA	TGTGCCAGCAGCCCGCGGGGGGGCACTAATGAAAAACTGTTTTTT	CASSPRGGTNEKLFF
TRBV4-3	TRBD2	TRBJ2-2	NA	TGCGCCAGCAGCCAAGGGGGGATAGGTCGGCGGGGGTACACCGGGGAGCTGTTTTTT	CASSQGGIGRRGYTGELFF